The 24 T cell receptor beta chains listed next were all sequenced from one sample in a study of blood T cells in healthy people across ages. Through a sample-barcoded 5' primer and a J-beta primer mix, a second PCR was run for roughly 6 to 12 cycles. One entry per CDR3 protein results from TCRdb running MiXCR on the 5' RACE reads. The sample shows over 1,300,000 distinct CDR3 sequences, around 55% of them seen only once. The sample consisted of blood. All receptors come from a man between 18 and 29 years old in good health.

The CDR3 here is CASAPSGETDTQYF. The CDR3 DNA is TGTGCCAGCGCCCCTAGCGGAGAGACGGATACGCAGTATTTT. The chain employs TRBV7-9 and TRBJ2-3, with 7 bases matching TRBD2. The CDR3 has 14 residues. With V trimmed by 8 bases and J by 6 bases, 11 bases remained unmatched. The V gene's germline CDR1 is SEHNR and CDR2 FQNEAQ (reference sequence).

The CDR3 DNA reads TGTGCCAGCAGTCAAAGACCGAACGGAAGCACAGATACGCAGTATTTT. Protein: CASSQRPNGSTDTQYF. The rearrangement uses TRBV6-6 and TRBJ2-3; D unclear. The CDR3 contains 16 residues. Between the trimmed V and J ends, which lost 5 bases and 0 bases, there was a span of 15 bases. CDR1 is MNHNY and CDR2 is SVGAGI in the germline V gene (reference sequence).

The rearrangement uses TRBV5-6 and TRBJ2-3; 7 bases are a match to TRBD2. The V gene end was trimmed by 3 bases and the J gene end by 5 bases; junction bases not matched to a gene: 9. This CDR3 has 15 amino acids. Germline-derived CDR1 and CDR2 are SGHDT and YYEEEE. Here the CDR3 DNA reads TGTGCCAGCAGCTCCGGTAGAGCGGGGAAAGATACGCAGTATTTT. Its protein is CASSSGRAGKDTQYF.

V usage is TRBV20-1 and J usage is TRBJ2-1; D not certain. Trimming took 6 bases from V and 7 from J, leaving 16 bases between them. The length of the CDR3 is 13 residues. Germline values: CDR1 DFQATT, CDR2 SNEGSKA (reference sequence). CDR3 bases: TGCAGTGCGACGGCCGGTGTGTGGAATGAGCAGTTCTTC. Amino acids: CSATAGVWNEQFF.

The rearrangement uses TRBV6-1 and TRBJ2-7; the D gene is possibly TRBD1 (7 bases). This CDR3 region has 12 residues. Looked up from germline, CDR1 is MNHNS and CDR2 is SASEGT. V lost 8 bases and J lost 2, with 10 bases in between. In DNA, the CDR3 is TGTGCCAGCCAGGGGGGCGCCTACGAGCAGTACTTC. This gives the protein CASQGGAYEQYF.

The table lists this clonotype with a few counts. This chain links TRBV9 with TRBJ2-7; 9 bases fit TRBD1. J lost 3 bases, V lost 5 bases, and 18 bases had no gene match. The germline gives CDR1 SGDLS, CDR2 YYNGEE. The CDR3 is 18 amino acids. CDR3 amino acids: CASSAGTGSPKPSYEQYF. The CDR3 DNA is TGTGCCAGCAGTGCCGGGACAGGGTCACCCAAACCCAGCTACGAGCAGTACTTC.

The chain uses TRBV11-2 and TRBJ2-1; 13 bases agree with TRBD2. Germline CDR1 and CDR2: SGHAT and FQNNGV. V lost 5 bases, J lost 8 bases, and 6 bases stayed unmatched. CDR3 length equals 15 residues. The CDR3: CASSTGTSGADEQFF. The CDR3 bases are TGTGCCAGCAGCACCGGGACTAGCGGGGCGGATGAGCAGTTCTTC.

The chain has TRBV12-3 or TRBV12-4 and TRBJ2-2; D may be TRBD1 (5 bases). Trimming took 3 bases from V and 9 from J, leaving 8 bases between them. This CDR3 is 12 amino acids long. CDR3 loop: CASSLLGRELFF. CDR3 nucleotide sequence: TGTGCCAGCAGTTTGCTGGGGCGGGAGCTGTTTTTT.

This clonotype has just a few counts. CDR3 bases: TGTGCCAGCGCGGGGGAATCCTACAATGAGCAGTTCTTC. It yields the protein CASAGESYNEQFF. The chain couples TRBV7-2 to TRBJ2-1; 7 bases map to TRBD2. Germline CDR1 reads SGHTA; CDR2 reads FQGNSA. Trimming cost V 8 bases and J 1 base; bases outside gene matches: 2. This CDR3 comprises 13 residues.

This chain connects TRBV29-1 to TRBJ2-3; TRBD1 might be the D (5 bases). Germline loops: CDR1 SQVTM, CDR2 ANQGSEA. V shed 4 bases and J shed 1 base, with 15 bases lying between them. There are 15 residues in the CDR3. The CDR3 nucleotides are TGCAGCGTTGGGATAGGGGCCGGCGGCACAGATACGCAGTATTTT. Protein: CSVGIGAGGTDTQYF.

The rearrangement joins TRBV15 to TRBJ2-1, with 7 bases lining up with TRBD1. J gave up 7 bases and V 3 bases, and 9 bases lay outside the gene matches. The CDR3 loop spans 15 amino acids. The V gene's germline CDR1 is LNHNV and CDR2 YYDKDF (reference sequence). CDR3 nucleotide sequence: TGTGCCACCAGCAGTTTCGCAGGGGGTCTGAATGAGCAGTTCTTC. Translation gives CATSSFAGGLNEQFF. Together with reference TRBV15 and TRBJ2-1, the CDR3 gives the full variable domain: DAMVIQNPRYQVTQFGKPVTLSCSQTLNHNVMYWYQQKSSQAPKLLFHYYDKDFNNEADTPDNFQSRRPNTSFCFLDIRSPGLGDTAMYLCATSSFAGGLNEQFFGPGTRLTVL.

This clonotype appeared once. The chain links TRBV20-1 to TRBJ1-1; 7 bases align to TRBD1. The CDR3 loop spans 13 amino acids. V was clipped by 6 bases and J by 0 bases; unmatched bases: 4. Germline lookup yields CDR1 DFQATT and CDR2 SNEGSKA (reference sequence). The CDR3: CSADRAMNTEAFF. The DNA for the CDR3 is TGCAGTGCCGACAGGGCCATGAACACTGAAGCTTTCTTT.

This clonotype has more than one count but fewer than ten. V is TRBV10-3 and J is TRBJ2-5, with D uncertain. Matching the DNA end better, TRBJ2-7 makes the J call doubtful. The CDR3 consists of 13 residues. Germline values: CDR1 ENHRY, CDR2 SYGVKD. CDR3 amino acids: CAISGLDVYEQYF. The CDR3 nucleotides read TGTGCCATCAGTGGACTTGACGTCTACGAGCAGTACTTC.

This clonotype was picked up a small number of times. The chain employs TRBV20-1 and TRBJ2-7; perhaps TRBD2 as D (6 bases). V lost 6 bases, J lost 6 bases, and 21 bases lay in between. Germline V CDR1 and CDR2: DFQATT, SNEGSKA (reference sequence). The CDR3 is 14 residues long. The CDR3 protein is CSAVRDSGPLEQYF. CDR3 sequence (DNA): TGCAGTGCGGTACGGGACTCTGGGCCCCTCGAGCAGTACTTC.

This clonotype was seen only a few times. This chain joins TRBV6-2 or TRBV6-3 and TRBJ1-2, with D unclear. The V gene's germline CDR1 is MNHEY and CDR2 SVGEGT. The CDR3 covers 13 residues. Trimming pared 2 bases from V and 7 bases from J, leaving 11 bases between. The CDR3 DNA is TGTGCCAGCAGTTACGGTAGGGTCGCTGGCTACACCTTC. This codes for CASSYGRVAGYTF.

There are a few counts of this clonotype. The chain carries TRBV12-3 or TRBV12-4 and TRBJ2-1; 11 bases are shared with TRBD2. The CDR3 totals 15 residues. Trimming cost V 6 bases and J 9 bases; bases outside gene matches: 10. The CDR3 is CASSLSSGRLGEQFF. The CDR3 nucleotides are TGTGCCAGCAGCCTTTCTAGCGGGAGGCTCGGTGAGCAGTTCTTC.

The rearrangement joins TRBV5-1 to TRBJ2-3; TRBD1 is a possible D gene (6 bases). Trimming pared 4 bases from V and 6 bases from J, leaving 18 bases between. The CDR3 spans 15 residues. Germline V gene data show CDR1 as SGHRS and CDR2 as YFSETQ. CDR3 protein: CASSRGPTGMDTQYF. The CDR3 DNA reads as TGCGCCAGCAGCCGAGGGCCAACAGGGATGGATACGCAGTATTTT.

The rearrangement links TRBV5-1 to TRBJ1-2, with D possibly being TRBD1 (5 bases). V was cut by 6 bases and J by 2 bases, with 20 bases left in between. CDR3 length: 16 amino acids. CDR1 is SGHRS and CDR2 is YFSETQ in the germline V gene. CDR3 coding DNA: TGCGCCAGCACCACATCGTCGGCAGGGTTGAACTATGGCTACACCTTC. Amino acids: CASTTSSAGLNYGYTF.

The chain is built from TRBV29-1 and TRBJ1-1; D gene uncertain. V was pared by 4 bases and J by 3 bases, with 9 bases between. The CDR3 is made up of 12 amino acids. Per the germline V gene, CDR1 is SQVTM and CDR2 is ANQGSEA. The CDR3 sequence: CSVGPGDTEAFF. DNA for the CDR3: TGCAGCGTTGGTCCCGGAGACACTGAAGCTTTCTTT. Full variable domain (outside the CDR3, taken from reference TRBV29-1 and TRBJ1-1): SAVISQKPSRDICQRGTSLTIQCQVDSQVTMMFWYRQQPGQSLTLIATANQGSEATYESGFVIDKFPISRPNLTFSTLTVSNMSPEDSSIYLCSVGPGDTEAFFGQGTRLTVV.

In this sample, this clonotype turned up once. The rearrangement joins TRBV5-1 to TRBJ1-2; a weak D match, TRBD1 (6 bases). Germline assignment: CDR1 SGHRS and CDR2 YFSETQ. CDR3 length: 14 residues. V lost 4 bases, J lost 2 bases, and 12 bases lay in between. CDR3 coding DNA: TGCGCCAGCAGCGACGGGGGCGCGAACTATGGCTACACCTTC. As protein: CASSDGGANYGYTF.

A few counts support this clonotype. The chain combines TRBV29-1 with TRBJ2-1, with TRBD2 matching over 11 bases. This CDR3 is built from 13 residues. V lost 4 bases to trimming and J lost 6 bases; unmatched junction nucleotides: 2. CDR1 is SQVTM and CDR2 is ANQGSEA in the germline V gene. CDR3 in DNA: TGCAGCGTTGTTAGCGGGAGGGCCAATGAGCAGTTCTTC. It is translated as CSVVSGRANEQFF.

V gene TRBV28 combines with J gene TRBJ2-4, with a tentative D call TRBD2 (6 bases). Per germline, CDR1 MDHEN and CDR2 SYDVKM. The CDR3 runs to 11 residues. The V and J ends lost 5 bases and 10 bases respectively, with 9 bases between them. The CDR3: CASSGGYIQYF. CDR3 DNA sequence: TGTGCCAGCAGTGGGGGGTATATTCAGTACTTC.

This clonotype was picked up one time. This rearrangement joins TRBV14 to TRBJ2-7; D may be TRBD1 or TRBD2 (5 bases each). Trimming removed 4 bases from V and 12 bases from J, with 16 bases in between. Germline-derived CDR1 and CDR2 are SGHDN and FVKESK. The CDR3 spans 12 residues. The CDR3 protein is CASSLGGGSTYF. The CDR3 DNA reads as TGTGCCAGCAGCCTAGGTGGGGGATCAACGTACTTC.

About this clonotype: One end of the junction fails to match germline, which may point to a read error. The V call is TRBV13, the J call TRBJ2-3; a possible D gene is TRBD1 (7 bases). The CDR3 extends over 11 amino acids. From germline, CDR1 is PRHDT and CDR2 FYEKMQ (reference sequence). CDR3 in amino acids: CDSRGRDTQYF. CDR3 coding DNA: TGTGACAGCAGGGGGAGGGATACGCAGTATTTT.